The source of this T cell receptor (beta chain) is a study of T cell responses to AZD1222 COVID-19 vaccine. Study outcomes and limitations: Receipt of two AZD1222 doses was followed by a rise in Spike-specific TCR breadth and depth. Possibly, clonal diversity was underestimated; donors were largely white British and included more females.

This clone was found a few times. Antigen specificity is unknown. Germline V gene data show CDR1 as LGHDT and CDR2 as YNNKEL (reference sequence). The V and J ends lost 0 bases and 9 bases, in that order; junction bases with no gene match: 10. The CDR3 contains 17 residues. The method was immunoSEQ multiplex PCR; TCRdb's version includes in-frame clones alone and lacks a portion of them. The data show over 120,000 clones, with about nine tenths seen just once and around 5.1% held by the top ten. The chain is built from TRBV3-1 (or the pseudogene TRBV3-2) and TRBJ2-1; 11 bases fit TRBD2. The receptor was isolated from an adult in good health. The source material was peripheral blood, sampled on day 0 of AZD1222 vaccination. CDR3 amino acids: CASSQDFRLAGRGEQFF. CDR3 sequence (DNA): TGTGCCAGCAGCCAAGACTTTCGACTAGCGGGAAGGGGTGAGCAGTTCTTC.